Below, one T cell receptor (beta chain) is given with its context. The antigen is undetermined. The data stem from a study of cytomegalovirus exposure and HLA in healthy donors. General study points: A later analysis reportedly identified an Asian-associated ancestry cluster as carrying fewer N-insertions than the approximately 640-donor mean.

PCR amplification relied on 60 Vbeta primers (plus 13 Jbeta primers). Libraries were prepared by immunoSEQ multiplex PCR; TCRdb keeps only in-frame clonotypes and omits some of them. This table has approximately 180,000 clones, approximately 86% appearing once. Germline V gene sequence: CDR1 SGHVS, CDR2 FQNEAQ. This CDR3 is built from 19 residues. With V trimmed by 2 bases and J by 0 bases, 11 bases remained unmatched. The chain is built from TRBV7-8 and TRBJ2-3; 10 bases are a match to TRBD2. The receptor comes from a woman between 18 and 30 years old in good health and CMV-seronegative. Sequencing was done on a sample of PBMCs. The CDR3 coding sequence is TGTGCCAGCAGCTTAAGAAACACGCTAGCGGGGGCTAGCACAGATACGCAGTATTTT. Protein sequence: CASSLRNTLAGASTDTQYF.